This TCR beta chain was profiled in a study of blood T cell repertoires in COVID-19. On the study more broadly: Researchers got acute and convalescent COVID-19 samples from the United States, Italy and Spain.

Original processing notes: Amplification with reference gene primers provided the estimates of nucleated cell counts. This table comes from immunoSEQ multiplex PCR, and its TCRdb copy is limited to in-frame clones, with some not included. The DNA was the basis for D and trimming; V, J and clone size are from that table. The repertoire holds about 81,000 clones, with almost 85% as singletons. The sequenced sample was peripheral blood. The receptor was derived from a human donor in a cohort sampled during active COVID-19.

The DNA of the CDR3 is TGTGCCAGCAGCTTCGGACCAGGGGGGGAGCAGTACTTC. As protein: CASSFGPGGEQYF. The gene calls are TRBV7-2 and TRBJ2-7, with D tentatively TRBD1 (7 bases). V lost 3 bases and J lost 7, with 13 bases in between. Germline lookup yields CDR1 SGHTA and CDR2 FQGNSA. The CDR3 is 13 residues long. Complete variable domain (other parts from reference TRBV7-2 and TRBJ2-7): GAGVSQSPSNKVTEKGKDVELRCDPISGHTALYWYRQSLGQGLEFLIYFQGNSAPDKSGLPSDRFSAERTGGSVSTLTIQRTQQEDSAVYLCASSFGPGGEQYFGPGTRLTVT.